The present T cell receptor (beta chain) was sequenced within a study of blood T cell repertoires in COVID-19. About the study: PBMCs, B-cell-depleted T cells, or T cells were the source of the cDNA or gDNA that made up the material.

The CDR3 is 13 amino acids. V was pared by 1 base and J by 4 bases, with 2 bases of the junction left unmatched. The V gene's germline CDR1 is GTSNPN and CDR2 SVGIG (reference sequence). Participants were aged roughly 18 to 89 years from roughly 25 US areas. Which cohort a participant joined came from the clinical history participants gave. This table comes from immunoSEQ multiplex PCR, and its TCRdb copy is limited to in-frame clones, with some not included. The sample consists of 210,000 or so clones, under 90% of them appearing once. The receptor was isolated from a man aged 55 to 70 who had recovered from COVID-19. Sequenced sample: PBMCs or T cells enriched from blood (not recorded which). This chain joins TRBV30 and TRBJ1-2; TRBD1 matches 8 bases. CDR3 region: CAWSGDRGYGYTF. Written as DNA, the CDR3 is TGTGCCTGGAGTGGAGACAGGGGCTATGGCTACACCTTC.